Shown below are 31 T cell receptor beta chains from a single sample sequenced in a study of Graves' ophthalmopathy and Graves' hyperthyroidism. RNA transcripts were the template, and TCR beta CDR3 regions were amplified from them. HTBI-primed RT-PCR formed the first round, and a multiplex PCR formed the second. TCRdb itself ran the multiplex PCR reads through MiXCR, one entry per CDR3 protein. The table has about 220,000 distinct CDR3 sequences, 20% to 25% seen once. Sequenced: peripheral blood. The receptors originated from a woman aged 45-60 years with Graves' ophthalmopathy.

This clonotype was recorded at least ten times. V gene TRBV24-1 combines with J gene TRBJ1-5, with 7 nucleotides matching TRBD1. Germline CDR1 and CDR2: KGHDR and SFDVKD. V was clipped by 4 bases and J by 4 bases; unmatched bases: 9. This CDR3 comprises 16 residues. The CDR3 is CATSEAGTARNQPQHF. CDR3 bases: TGTGCCACCAGTGAGGCCGGGACAGCTCGGAATCAGCCCCAGCATTTT.

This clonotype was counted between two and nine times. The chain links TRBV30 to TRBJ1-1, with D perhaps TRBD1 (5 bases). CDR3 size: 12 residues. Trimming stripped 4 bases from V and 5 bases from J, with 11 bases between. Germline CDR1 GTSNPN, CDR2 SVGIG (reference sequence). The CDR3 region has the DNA TGTGCCTGGACCGGGGACCGGACTGAAGCTTTCTTT. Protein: CAWTGDRTEAFF. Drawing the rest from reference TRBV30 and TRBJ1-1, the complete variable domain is SQTIHQWPATLVQPVGSPLSLECTVEGTSNPNLYWYRQAAGRGLQLLFYSVGIGQISSEVPQNLSASRPQDRQFILSSKKLLLSDSGFYLCAWTGDRTEAFFGQGTRLTVV.

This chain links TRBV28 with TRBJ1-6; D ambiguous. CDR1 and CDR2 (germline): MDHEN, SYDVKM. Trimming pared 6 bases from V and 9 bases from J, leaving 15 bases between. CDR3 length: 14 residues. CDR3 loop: CASSPGVWGSPLHF. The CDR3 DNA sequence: TGTGCCAGCAGCCCCGGGGTATGGGGTTCACCCCTCCACTTT.

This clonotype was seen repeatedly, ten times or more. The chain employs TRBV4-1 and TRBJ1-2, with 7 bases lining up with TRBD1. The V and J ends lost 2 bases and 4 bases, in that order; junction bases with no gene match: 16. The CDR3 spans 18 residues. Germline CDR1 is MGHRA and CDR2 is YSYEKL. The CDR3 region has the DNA TGCGCCAGCAGCCAACGACAGGGAGCGAATGTAGGTAGCTATGGCTACACCTTC. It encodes CASSQRQGANVGSYGYTF.

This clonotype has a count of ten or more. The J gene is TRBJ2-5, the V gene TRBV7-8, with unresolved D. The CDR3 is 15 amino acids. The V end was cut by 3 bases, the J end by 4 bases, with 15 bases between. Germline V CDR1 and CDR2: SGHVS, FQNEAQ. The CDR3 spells CASSFQPGSRETQYF. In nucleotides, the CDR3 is TGTGCCAGCAGCTTCCAACCAGGCTCACGAGAGACCCAGTACTTC.

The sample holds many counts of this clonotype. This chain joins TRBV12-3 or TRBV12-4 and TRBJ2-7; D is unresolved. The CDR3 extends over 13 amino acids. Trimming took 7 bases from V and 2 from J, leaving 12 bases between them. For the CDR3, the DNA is TGTGCCAGCAAGGGTCGCCAGGCCTACGAGCAGTACTTC. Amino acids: CASKGRQAYEQYF.

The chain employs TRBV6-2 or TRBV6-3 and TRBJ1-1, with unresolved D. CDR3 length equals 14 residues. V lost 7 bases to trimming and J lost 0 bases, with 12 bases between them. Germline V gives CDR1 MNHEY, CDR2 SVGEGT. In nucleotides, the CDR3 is TGTGCCAGCAAACTGGCCCTAGTGAACACTGAAGCTTTCTTT. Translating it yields CASKLALVNTEAFF.

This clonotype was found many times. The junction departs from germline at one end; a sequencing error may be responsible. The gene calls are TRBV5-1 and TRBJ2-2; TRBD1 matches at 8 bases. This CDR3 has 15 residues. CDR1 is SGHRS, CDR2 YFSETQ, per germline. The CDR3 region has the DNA TGTGCCAGCAGCCGAGACAGGGGAGACACCGGGGAGCTGTTTTTT. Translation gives CASSRDRGDTGELFF.

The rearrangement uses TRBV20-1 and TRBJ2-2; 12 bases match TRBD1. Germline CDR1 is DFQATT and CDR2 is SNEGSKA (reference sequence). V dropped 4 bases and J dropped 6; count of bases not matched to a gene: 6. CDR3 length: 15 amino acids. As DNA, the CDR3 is TGCAGTGCTACCGGGACAGGGGGCGCGGCCGGGGAGCTGTTTTTT. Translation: CSATGTGGAAGELFF.

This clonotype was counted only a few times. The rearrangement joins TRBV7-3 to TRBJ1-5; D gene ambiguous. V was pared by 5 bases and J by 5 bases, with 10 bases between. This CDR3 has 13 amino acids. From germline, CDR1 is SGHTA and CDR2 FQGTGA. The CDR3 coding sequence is TGTGCCAGCAGCCTCCAGTGGGATCAGCCCCAGCATTTT. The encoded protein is CASSLQWDQPQHF.

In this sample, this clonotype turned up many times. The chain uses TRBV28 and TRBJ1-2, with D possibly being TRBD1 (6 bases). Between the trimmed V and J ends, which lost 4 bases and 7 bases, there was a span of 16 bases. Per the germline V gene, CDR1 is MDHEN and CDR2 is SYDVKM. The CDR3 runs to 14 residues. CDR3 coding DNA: TGTGCCAGCAGTTACCCCGGGGGGCTTAGTGGCTACACCTTC. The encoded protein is CASSYPGGLSGYTF.

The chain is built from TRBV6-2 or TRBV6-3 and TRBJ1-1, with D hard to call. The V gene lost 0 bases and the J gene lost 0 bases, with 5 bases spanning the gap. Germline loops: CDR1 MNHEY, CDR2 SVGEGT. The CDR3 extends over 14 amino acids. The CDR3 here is CASSYSPLNTEAFF. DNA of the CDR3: TGTGCCAGCAGTTACTCCCCCCTGAACACTGAAGCTTTCTTT.

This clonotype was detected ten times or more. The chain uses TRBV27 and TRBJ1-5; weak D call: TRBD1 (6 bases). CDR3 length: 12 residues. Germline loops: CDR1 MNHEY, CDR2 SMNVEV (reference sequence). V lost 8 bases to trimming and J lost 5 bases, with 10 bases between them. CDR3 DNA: TGTGCCAGCGCACAGGGTTATCAGCCCCAGCATTTT. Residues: CASAQGYQPQHF.

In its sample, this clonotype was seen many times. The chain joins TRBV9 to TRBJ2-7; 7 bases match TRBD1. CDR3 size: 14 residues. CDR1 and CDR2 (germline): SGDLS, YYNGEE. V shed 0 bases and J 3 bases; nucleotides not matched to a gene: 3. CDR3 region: CASSVVDRDYEQYF. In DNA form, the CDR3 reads TGTGCCAGCAGCGTAGTCGACAGGGACTACGAGCAGTACTTC. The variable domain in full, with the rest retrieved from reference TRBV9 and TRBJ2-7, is DSGVTQTPKHLITATGQRVTLRCSPRSGDLSVYWYQQSLDQGLQFLIQYYNGEERAKGNILERFSAQQFPDLHSELNLSSLELGDSALYFCASSVVDRDYEQYFGPGTRLTVT.

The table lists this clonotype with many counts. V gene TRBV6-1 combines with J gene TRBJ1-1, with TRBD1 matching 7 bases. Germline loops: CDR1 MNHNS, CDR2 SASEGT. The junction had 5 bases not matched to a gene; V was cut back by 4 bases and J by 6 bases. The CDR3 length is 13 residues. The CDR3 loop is CASSVTGAPEAFF. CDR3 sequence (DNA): TGTGCCAGCAGTGTTACAGGGGCCCCTGAAGCTTTCTTT.

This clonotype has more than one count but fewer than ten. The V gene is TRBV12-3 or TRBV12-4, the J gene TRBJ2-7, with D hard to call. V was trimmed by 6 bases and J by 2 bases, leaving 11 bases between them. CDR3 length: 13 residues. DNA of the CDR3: TGTGCCAGCAGCATAAATTCCCCCTACGAGCAGTACTTC. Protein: CASSINSPYEQYF.

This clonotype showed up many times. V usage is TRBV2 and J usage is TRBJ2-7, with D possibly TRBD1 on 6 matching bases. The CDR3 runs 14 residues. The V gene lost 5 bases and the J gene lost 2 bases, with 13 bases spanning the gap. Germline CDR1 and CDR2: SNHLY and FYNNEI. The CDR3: CASSYGTLTYEQYF. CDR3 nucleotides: TGTGCCAGCAGTTACGGGACACTCACCTACGAGCAGTACTTC.

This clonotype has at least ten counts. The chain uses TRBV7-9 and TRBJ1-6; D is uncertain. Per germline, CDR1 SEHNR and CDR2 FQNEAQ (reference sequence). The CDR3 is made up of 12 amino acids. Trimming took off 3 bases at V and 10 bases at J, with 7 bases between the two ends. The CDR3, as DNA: TGTGCCAGCAGCTTCTCGGACTCACCCCTCCACTTT. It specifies CASSFSDSPLHF. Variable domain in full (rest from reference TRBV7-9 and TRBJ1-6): DTGVSQNPRHKITKRGQNVTFRCDPISEHNRLYWYRQTLGQGPEFLTYFQNEAQLEKSRLLSDRFSAERPKGSFSTLEIQRTEQGDSAMYLCASSFSDSPLHFGNGTRLTVT.

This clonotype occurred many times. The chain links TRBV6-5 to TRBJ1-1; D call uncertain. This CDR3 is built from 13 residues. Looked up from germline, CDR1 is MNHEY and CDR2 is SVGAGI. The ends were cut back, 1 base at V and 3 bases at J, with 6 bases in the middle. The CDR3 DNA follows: TGTGCCAGCAGTTACTTCCAGCACACTGAAGCTTTCTTT. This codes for CASSYFQHTEAFF.

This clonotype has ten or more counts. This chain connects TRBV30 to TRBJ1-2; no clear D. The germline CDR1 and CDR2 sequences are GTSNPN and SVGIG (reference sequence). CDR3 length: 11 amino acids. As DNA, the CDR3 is TGTTTTGCCTTGGATAACTATGGCTACACCTTC. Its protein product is CFALDNYGYTF.

The CDR3 nucleotides are TGTGCCACCAGCCCTTACTACGGTTTCTCTGGAAACACCATATATTTT. Amino acids: CATSPYYGFSGNTIYF. The V gene is TRBV15, the J gene TRBJ1-3, with D uncertain. CDR3 length: 16 amino acids. V lost 5 bases and J 0 bases, leaving 14 bases between the germline ends. The germline CDR1 and CDR2 sequences are LNHNV and YYDKDF (reference sequence).

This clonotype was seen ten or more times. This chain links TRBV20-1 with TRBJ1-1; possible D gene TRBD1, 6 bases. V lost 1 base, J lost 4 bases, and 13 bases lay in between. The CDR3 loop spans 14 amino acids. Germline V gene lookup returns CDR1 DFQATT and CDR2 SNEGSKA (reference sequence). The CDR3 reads CSARAGGGVTEAFF. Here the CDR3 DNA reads TGCAGTGCTAGAGCCGGGGGGGGCGTCACTGAAGCTTTCTTT.

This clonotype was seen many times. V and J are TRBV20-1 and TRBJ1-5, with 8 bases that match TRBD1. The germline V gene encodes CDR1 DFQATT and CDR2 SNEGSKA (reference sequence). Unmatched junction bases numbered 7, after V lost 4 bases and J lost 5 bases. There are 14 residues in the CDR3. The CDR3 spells CSAIQGALDQPQHF. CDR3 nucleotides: TGCAGTGCTATCCAGGGGGCTTTGGATCAGCCCCAGCATTTT.

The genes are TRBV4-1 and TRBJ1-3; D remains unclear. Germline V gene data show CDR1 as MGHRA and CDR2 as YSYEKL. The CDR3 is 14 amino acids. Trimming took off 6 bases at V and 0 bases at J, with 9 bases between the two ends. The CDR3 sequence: CASRPGFSGNTIYF. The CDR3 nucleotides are TGCGCCAGCAGACCCGGATTCTCTGGAAACACCATATATTTT.

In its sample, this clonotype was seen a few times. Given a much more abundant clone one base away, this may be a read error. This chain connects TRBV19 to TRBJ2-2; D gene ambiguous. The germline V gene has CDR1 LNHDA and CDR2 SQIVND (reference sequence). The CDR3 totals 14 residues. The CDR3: CATSSVGFTEELFF. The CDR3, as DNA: TGTGCCACCTCAAGCGTGGGGTTCACCGAGGAGCTGTTTTTT.

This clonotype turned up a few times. The CDR3 sequence: CASRRGRNEQFF. As DNA, the CDR3 is TGTGCCAGCAGAAGGGGGCGGAATGAGCAGTTCTTC. The rearrangement links TRBV6-1 to TRBJ2-1, with TRBD1 matching over 7 bases. Germline CDR1 is MNHNS and CDR2 is SASEGT. The CDR3 has 12 amino acids. V lost 6 bases, J lost 7 bases, and 3 bases stayed unmatched.

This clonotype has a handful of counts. CDR3 residues: CASSLRMERGTEAFF. The DNA for the CDR3 is TGTGCCAGCAGCCTAAGGATGGAGCGAGGTACTGAAGCTTTCTTT. V and J are TRBV12-3 or TRBV12-4 and TRBJ1-1; D unclear. Trimming took off 6 bases at V and 5 bases at J, with 19 bases between the two ends. The CDR3 loop spans 15 amino acids.

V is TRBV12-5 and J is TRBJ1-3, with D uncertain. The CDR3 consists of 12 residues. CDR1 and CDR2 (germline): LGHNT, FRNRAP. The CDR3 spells CSQRDSGNTIYF. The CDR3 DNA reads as TGTTCCCAGAGGGACTCTGGAAACACCATATATTTT.

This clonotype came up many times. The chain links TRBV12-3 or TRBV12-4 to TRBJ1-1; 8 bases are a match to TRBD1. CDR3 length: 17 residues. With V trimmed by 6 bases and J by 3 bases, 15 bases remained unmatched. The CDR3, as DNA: TGTGCCAGCAGGGCCCGGCGTCAGGGGGCGGGAGACACTGAAGCTTTCTTT. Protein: CASRARRQGAGDTEAFF.

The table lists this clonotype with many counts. CDR3 loop: CASSPGGVGNTIYF. The DNA for the CDR3 is TGTGCCAGCAGTCCAGGGGGCGTTGGAAACACCATATATTTT. The rearrangement joins TRBV12-3 or TRBV12-4 to TRBJ1-3; 8 nucleotides line up with TRBD1. There are 14 residues in the CDR3. Trimming took 5 bases from V and 3 from J; bases not matched to a gene: 3.

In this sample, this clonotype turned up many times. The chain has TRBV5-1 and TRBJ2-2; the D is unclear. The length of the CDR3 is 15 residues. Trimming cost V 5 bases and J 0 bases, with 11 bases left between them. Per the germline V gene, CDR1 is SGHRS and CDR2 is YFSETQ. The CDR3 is CASREGPANTGELFF. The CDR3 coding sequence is TGCGCCAGCAGGGAAGGCCCCGCGAACACCGGGGAGCTGTTTTTT.